This TCR beta chain is drawn from a study of cytomegalovirus exposure and HLA in healthy donors. Sequencing was performed with immunoSEQ multiplex PCR; in TCRdb, only in-frame clones are kept and a portion is missing. Of fewer than 90,000 clones in the sample, roughly 80% were seen once. The source of this sequence is a young woman in good health and CMV-seropositive. The sequenced sample consisted of PBMCs.

The DNA for the CDR3 is TGTGCCAGCAGTTATGGCGGGGGGGCTCAAGAGACCCAGTACTTC. Protein: CASSYGGGAQETQYF. V usage is TRBV6-5 and J usage is TRBJ2-5, with TRBD2 matching 9 bases. The CDR3 spans 15 residues. V gave up 3 bases and J gave up 2 bases; unmatched junction bases: 4. Germline CDR1 reads MNHEY; CDR2 reads SVGAGI.